A single sample is the source of the 28 T cell receptor beta chains below, sequenced in a study of blood T cell repertoires in COVID-19 (dated by TCRdb to the early 2020s). Libraries were made using the immunoSEQ multiplex PCR assay. TCRdb took this table from immuneACCESS and kept in-frame rearrangements with V and J called. Such tables lack part of the clones; where checked against another copy, unresolved V genes explain under half of the gap, and the rest is unexplained. The sample data list about 250,000 clones, and approximately 90% of these were observed just once. 6% to 6.5% of the sample belongs to the ten largest clones. The sample taken for sequencing was peripheral blood. These TCRs come from a woman aged 25 to 39 with COVID-19, enrolled during active disease.

The J gene is TRBJ2-5, the V gene TRBV7-2, with 9 bases identical to TRBD1. Losses at the gene ends were 5 bases for V and 5 bases for J; bases not matched to a gene: 3. CDR3 length equals 13 residues. Looked up from germline, CDR1 is SGHTA and CDR2 is FQGNSA. The DNA of the CDR3 is TGTGCCAGCAGCCGGACAGGGGTGGAGACCCAGTACTTC. Protein product: CASSRTGVETQYF.

J is TRBJ2-1 and V is TRBV5-6; 7 nucleotides match TRBD1. CDR3 size: 15 residues. J lost 2 bases, V lost 3 bases, and 5 bases had no gene match. Per germline, CDR1 SGHDT and CDR2 YYEEEE. The CDR3 nucleotides read TGTGCCAGCAGCTACGACAGGGTCGCCTACAATGAGCAGTTCTTC. Translated, it gives CASSYDRVAYNEQFF.

The rearrangement joins TRBV4-3 to TRBJ2-3; TRBD2 matches 7 bases. The CDR3 runs to 16 residues. Germline assignment: CDR1 LGHNA and CDR2 YSLEER. V lost 0 bases to trimming and J lost 1 base; unmatched junction nucleotides: 4. CDR3: CASSQDARGGTDTQYF. CDR3 nucleotide sequence: TGCGCCAGCAGCCAAGATGCACGGGGGGGCACAGATACGCAGTATTTT.

The rearrangement joins TRBV28 to TRBJ2-7; D unclear. The CDR3 loop spans 16 amino acids. The germline V and J ends were trimmed by 1 base and 3 bases, with 16 bases remaining between them. From germline, CDR1 is MDHEN and CDR2 SYDVKM. The CDR3 sequence: CASSLSWAQHIYEQYF. The CDR3 DNA reads as TGTGCCAGCAGTTTATCCTGGGCCCAACATATCTACGAGCAGTACTTC.

The rearrangement links TRBV18 to TRBJ2-3; 8 bases align to TRBD2. Germline V gene lookup returns CDR1 KGHSH and CDR2 LQKENI. This CDR3 has 17 amino acids. J gave up 1 base and V 3 bases, and 9 bases lay outside the gene matches. In DNA form, the CDR3 reads TGTGCCAGCTCACCCATGGGTGCGGGGGGCGGCACAGATACGCAGTATTTT. The encoded protein is CASSPMGAGGGTDTQYF.

The chain couples TRBV6-5 to TRBJ2-2, with 7 bases that match TRBD1. This CDR3 has 12 residues. From germline, CDR1 is MNHEY and CDR2 SVGAGI. J gave up 6 bases and V 7 bases, and 2 bases lay outside the gene matches. The CDR3 region is CASTRGSGELFF. The CDR3 DNA is TGTGCCAGCACCAGGGGGTCCGGGGAGCTGTTTTTT.

In the case of this clone: The sample carries other DNA sequences with the same CDR3. This chain uses TRBV6-5 with TRBJ1-2, with 7 bases matching TRBD1. The CDR3 is 11 residues long. V lost 6 bases to trimming and J lost 8 bases; unmatched junction nucleotides: 3. CDR1 MNHEY and CDR2 SVGAGI come from the germline V gene. CDR3 sequence: CASSQGGGYTF. The CDR3 DNA sequence: TGTGCCAGCAGCCAGGGGGGCGGCTACACCTTC.

The chain recombines TRBV6-8 with TRBJ1-2; weak D call: TRBD1 (6 bases). The CDR3 contains 20 residues. Germline values: CDR1 MNHGY, CDR2 SAAAGT. The V end was cut by 0 bases, the J end by 3 bases, with 26 bases between. CDR3 nucleotide sequence: TGTGCCAGCAGTTACTCTGCTGAAACCACCGCAGGGGATAAGGACTATGGCTACACCTTC. Its protein is CASSYSAETTAGDKDYGYTF.

The chain is built from TRBV9 and TRBJ1-1; D is unresolved. The length of the CDR3 is 16 residues. Germline assignment: CDR1 SGDLS and CDR2 YYNGEE. Trimming shortened V by 0 bases and J by 1 base, and 13 bases separated the two germline ends. CDR3 residues: CASSVAGNLWNTEAFF. CDR3 bases: TGTGCCAGCAGCGTAGCGGGGAATCTCTGGAACACTGAAGCTTTCTTT.

CDR3 amino acids: CASSFNSGANVLTF. CDR3 coding DNA: TGTGCCAGCAGTTTCAACTCTGGGGCCAACGTCCTGACTTTC. The chain links TRBV5-4 to TRBJ2-6; unclear D gene. Trimming stripped 5 bases from V and 0 bases from J, with 6 bases between. Germline CDR1 and CDR2: SGHNT and YYREEE (reference sequence). This CDR3 contains 14 residues.

V gene TRBV5-6 combines with J gene TRBJ2-7, with D maybe TRBD1 (6 bases). The CDR3 extends over 12 amino acids. V dropped 6 bases and J dropped 4 bases, with 11 bases sitting between them. Germline-derived CDR1 and CDR2 are SGHDT and YYEEEE. The CDR3 DNA is TGTGCCAGCAACAGGGAATCGTACGAGCAGTACTTC. It yields the protein CASNRESYEQYF.

The genes are TRBV30 and TRBJ1-1; TRBD1 matches 7 bases. Germline V gene lookup returns CDR1 GTSNPN and CDR2 SVGIG (reference sequence). Unmatched junction bases numbered 6, after V lost 3 bases and J lost 5 bases. The CDR3 is 13 residues long. In DNA, the CDR3 is TGTGCCTGGAGGCAGGGGGTCTGGACTGAAGCTTTCTTT. Protein product: CAWRQGVWTEAFF.

The V call is TRBV6-2 or TRBV6-3, the J call TRBJ2-1, with 8 bases aligning to TRBD2. Germline V gene sequence: CDR1 MNHEY, CDR2 SVGEGT. J lost 4 bases, V lost 0 bases, and 8 bases had no gene match. This CDR3 region has 17 residues. The CDR3 is CASSYSSSGGLYNEQFF. CDR3 nucleotide sequence: TGTGCCAGCAGTTACTCGTCCAGCGGGGGACTTTACAATGAGCAGTTCTTC.

This clone was seen more than once but under ten times. The CDR3 nucleotides are TGCGCCAGCATCAAACTCGGGGGAGGGGTCAATCAGCCCCAGCATTTT. It codes for CASIKLGGGVNQPQHF. This chain uses TRBV10-1 with TRBJ1-5; tentatively, D is TRBD1 (5 bases). The CDR3 consists of 16 residues. Trimming took off 7 bases at V and 3 bases at J, with 19 bases between the two ends. Germline CDR1 and CDR2: WNHNN and SYGVQD (reference sequence).

The rearrangement links TRBV7-9 to TRBJ2-2; 7 bases match TRBD1. This CDR3 spans 15 amino acids. Germline CDR1 reads SEHNR; CDR2 reads FQNEAQ (reference sequence). V trimming: 3 bases; J trimming: 0 bases; junction bases outside the gene matches: 1. CDR3 nucleotides: TGTGCCAGCAGCTTTGGGACAGCGAACACCGGGGAGCTGTTTTTT. Translation gives CASSFGTANTGELFF.

V gene TRBV7-2 combines with J gene TRBJ2-2, with TRBD2 matching over 8 bases. Looked up from germline, CDR1 is SGHTA and CDR2 is FQGNSA. Trimming took 4 bases from V and 6 from J; bases not matched to a gene: 10. The CDR3 is 16 residues long. The chain's CDR3 is CASSSFREGGPGELFF. The CDR3 DNA reads TGTGCCAGCAGCTCATTTCGGGAGGGGGGTCCCGGGGAGCTGTTTTTT.

In this sample, this clone turned up once. The V call is TRBV18, the J call TRBJ2-1, with a weak D call TRBD2 (5 bases). CDR1 and CDR2 from the germline V gene are KGHSH and LQKENI. The CDR3 runs to 16 residues. Trimming cost V 2 bases and J 0 bases, with 11 bases left between them. CDR3 nucleotide sequence: TGTGCCAGCTCACCAGAATTAGCGTACTCCTACAATGAGCAGTTCTTC. Amino acid sequence: CASSPELAYSYNEQFF.

The V call is TRBV9, the J call TRBJ2-3, with a possible D match to TRBD2 (7 bases). Looked up from germline, CDR1 is SGDLS and CDR2 is YYNGEE. V lost 3 bases, J lost 0 bases, and 17 bases lay in between. The length of the CDR3 is 17 residues. The CDR3 coding sequence is TGTGCCAGCAGCGCAGGTGGCGGGGGCGCTAGCACAGATACGCAGTATTTT. This gives the protein CASSAGGGGASTDTQYF.

The CDR3 protein is CSVRDYRAYEQYF. CDR3 DNA sequence: TGCAGCGTTCGTGACTACAGGGCCTACGAGCAGTACTTC. The chain combines TRBV29-1 with TRBJ2-7; TRBD1 is a possible D gene (6 bases). V lost 5 bases and J 2 bases, leaving 13 bases between the germline ends. Germline CDR1 SQVTM, CDR2 ANQGSEA. CDR3 size: 13 residues.

V usage is TRBV18 and J usage is TRBJ2-1; 11 bases line up with TRBD2. This CDR3 region has 15 residues. Germline V lookup: CDR1 KGHSH, CDR2 LQKENI. V trimming: 4 bases; J trimming: 4 bases; junction bases outside the gene matches: 3. CDR3 coding DNA: TGTGCCAGCTCACTGGGACTAGCGGCGTACAATGAGCAGTTCTTC. It specifies CASSLGLAAYNEQFF.

The chain recombines TRBV3-1 (or the pseudogene TRBV3-2) with TRBJ2-7; no definite D call. CDR1 and CDR2 (germline): LGHDT, YNNKEL (reference sequence). The CDR3 length is 11 residues. V lost 7 bases and J 4 bases, leaving 8 bases between the germline ends. The CDR3 region is CASTNSYEQYF. The CDR3 DNA follows: TGTGCCAGCACCAACTCGTACGAGCAGTACTTC.

This chain joins TRBV15 and TRBJ2-5; unclear D gene. This CDR3 spans 12 amino acids. Deletions cut 1 base from V and 5 bases from J, with 5 bases between. Germline assignment: CDR1 LNHNV and CDR2 YYDKDF (reference sequence). The CDR3 is CATSRARETQYF. In nucleotides, the CDR3 is TGTGCCACCAGCAGAGCTCGGGAGACCCAGTACTTC. Combining the CDR3 with reference TRBV15 and TRBJ2-5 gives the whole variable domain DAMVIQNPRYQVTQFGKPVTLSCSQTLNHNVMYWYQQKSSQAPKLLFHYYDKDFNNEADTPDNFQSRRPNTSFCFLDIRSPGLGDTAMYLCATSRARETQYFGPGTRLLVL.

The genes are TRBV3-1 (or the pseudogene TRBV3-2) and TRBJ2-2; tentative D call: TRBD2 (5 bases). CDR3 length: 16 amino acids. V was shortened by 0 bases and J by 2 bases, with 10 bases between the two germline ends. The germline V gene encodes CDR1 LGHDT and CDR2 YNNKEL (reference sequence). This CDR3 reads CASSQDQLANTGELFF. The CDR3 bases are TGTGCCAGCAGCCAAGATCAGCTAGCCAACACCGGGGAGCTGTTTTTT.

The chain carries TRBV7-2 and TRBJ1-4; 7 positions agree with TRBD1. The CDR3 totals 14 residues. The germline CDR1 and CDR2 sequences are SGHTA and FQGNSA. V trimming: 1 base; J trimming: 8 bases; junction bases outside the gene matches: 4. Written as DNA, the CDR3 is TGTGCCAGCAGCTTAGACAGGGGTCCCGAAAAACTGTTTTTT. This translates into CASSLDRGPEKLFF.

The genes are TRBV7-2 and TRBJ2-2, with 8 bases fitting TRBD2. Germline trimming cut 1 base from V and 4 bases from J; bases unmatched to any gene: 5. The CDR3 is made up of 16 amino acids. Germline CDR1 reads SGHTA; CDR2 reads FQGNSA. CDR3: CASSLVGTRVTGELFF. Written as DNA, the CDR3 is TGTGCCAGCAGCTTAGTCGGGACTAGGGTCACCGGGGAGCTGTTTTTT.

V gene TRBV2 combines with J gene TRBJ2-7; 7 bases are a match to TRBD2. Trimming at V came to 9 bases and at J to 6 bases, leaving 5 bases not matched to a gene. Per germline, CDR1 SNHLY and CDR2 FYNNEI. The CDR3 extends over 11 amino acids. CDR3 nucleotides: TGTGCCAGTTGGGGGGGGTCCGAGCAGTACGTC. This translates into CASWGGSEQYV.

The chain is built from TRBV4-1 and TRBJ1-4; 7 bases agree with TRBD1. There are 16 residues in the CDR3. Germline trimming cut 3 bases from V and 8 bases from J; bases unmatched to any gene: 12. Germline V gene lookup returns CDR1 MGHRA and CDR2 YSYEKL. The CDR3 bases are TGCGCCAGCAGCCAGGCTCCGACAGGACAGGAGGAAAAACTGTTTTTT. Translation: CASSQAPTGQEEKLFF.

The gene calls are TRBV4-3 and TRBJ1-2, with 8 bases lining up with TRBD1. Germline assignment: CDR1 LGHNA and CDR2 YSLEER. The CDR3 is made up of 14 amino acids. V lost 0 bases and J lost 8; bases outside the gene matches: 5. The CDR3 DNA sequence: TGCGCCAGCAGCCAAGATCGTGACAGGGGAGGCTACACCTTC. Residues: CASSQDRDRGGYTF.